The sequence of this T cell receptor beta chain was determined in a study of cytomegalovirus exposure and HLA in healthy donors. Samples came from healthy bone marrow donors. Remarks on this clone: Its specificity is unknown.

The study, taken as a whole, reports: There were several of the most significant clusters that appeared linked to common viral pathogens in a later analysis.

Researchers ran the PCR with 60 Vbeta and 13 Jbeta primers. Sequencing was performed with immunoSEQ multiplex PCR; in TCRdb, only in-frame clones are kept and a portion is missing. Of some 110,000 clones detected, less than 70% appear once; the ten largest clones hold about 2.2%. The V gene lost 9 bases and the J gene lost 2 bases, with 13 bases spanning the gap. CDR3 length: 13 residues. CDR1 and CDR2 from the germline V gene are MGHDK and SYGVNS. The chain is built from TRBV25-1 and TRBJ1-1; a weak D match, TRBD1 (6 bases). The sample taken for sequencing was PBMCs. This TCR came from a woman aged 25 to 39 in good health and CMV-seronegative. CDR3 DNA: TGTGCCAGTACCAGGGGATCCAACACTGAAGCTTTCTTT. This codes for CASTRGSNTEAFF.